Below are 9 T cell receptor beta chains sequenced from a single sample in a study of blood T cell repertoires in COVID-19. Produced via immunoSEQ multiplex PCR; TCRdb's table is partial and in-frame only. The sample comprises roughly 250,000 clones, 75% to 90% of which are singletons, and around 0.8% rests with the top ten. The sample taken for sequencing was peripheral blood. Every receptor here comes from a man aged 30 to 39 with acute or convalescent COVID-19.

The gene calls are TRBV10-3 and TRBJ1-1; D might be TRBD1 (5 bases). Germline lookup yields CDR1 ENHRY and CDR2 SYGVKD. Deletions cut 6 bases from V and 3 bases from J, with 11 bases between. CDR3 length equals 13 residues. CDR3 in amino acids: CAIRLGVDTEAFF. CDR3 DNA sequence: TGTGCCATCAGGTTAGGGGTTGACACTGAAGCTTTCTTT.

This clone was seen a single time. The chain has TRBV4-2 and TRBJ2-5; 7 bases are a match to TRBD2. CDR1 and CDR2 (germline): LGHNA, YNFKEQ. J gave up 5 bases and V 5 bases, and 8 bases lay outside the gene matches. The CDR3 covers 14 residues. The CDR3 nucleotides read TGTGCCAGCAGCAAGACTGGGGAGGGGGAGACCCAGTACTTC. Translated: CASSKTGEGETQYF.

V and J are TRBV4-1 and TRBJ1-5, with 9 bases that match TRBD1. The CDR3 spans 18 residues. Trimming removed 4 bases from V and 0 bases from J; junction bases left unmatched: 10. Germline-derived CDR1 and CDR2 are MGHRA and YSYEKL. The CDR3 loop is CASSRPGTGPYSNQPQHF. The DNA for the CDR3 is TGCGCCAGCAGCCGTCCCGGGACAGGGCCTTATAGCAATCAGCCCCAGCATTTT.

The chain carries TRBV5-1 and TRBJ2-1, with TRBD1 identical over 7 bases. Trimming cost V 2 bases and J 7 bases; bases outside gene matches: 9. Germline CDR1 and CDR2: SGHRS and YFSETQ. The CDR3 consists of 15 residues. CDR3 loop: CASSFLQGTSNEQFF. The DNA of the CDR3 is TGCGCCAGCAGCTTTTTACAGGGGACGTCTAATGAGCAGTTCTTC. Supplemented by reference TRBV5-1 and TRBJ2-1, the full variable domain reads KAGVTQTPRYLIKTRGQQVTLSCSPISGHRSVSWYQQTPGQGLQFLFEYFSETQRNKGNFPGRFSGRQFSNSRSEMNVSTLELGDSALYLCASSFLQGTSNEQFFGPGTRLTVL.

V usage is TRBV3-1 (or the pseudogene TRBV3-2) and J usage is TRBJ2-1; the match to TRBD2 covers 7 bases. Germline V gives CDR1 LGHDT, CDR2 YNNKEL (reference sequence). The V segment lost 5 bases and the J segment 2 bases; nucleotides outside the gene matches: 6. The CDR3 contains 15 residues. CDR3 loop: CASSGRGSTYNEQFF. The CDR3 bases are TGTGCCAGCAGCGGACGCGGGAGCACCTACAATGAGCAGTTCTTC.

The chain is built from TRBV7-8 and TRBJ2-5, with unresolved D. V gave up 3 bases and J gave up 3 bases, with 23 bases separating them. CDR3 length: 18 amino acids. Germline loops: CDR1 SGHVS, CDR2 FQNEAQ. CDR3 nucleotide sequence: TGTGCCAGCAGCTTTATTTCGTCGTATGGCGAGGTCAAAGAGACCCAGTACTTC. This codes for CASSFISSYGEVKETQYF.

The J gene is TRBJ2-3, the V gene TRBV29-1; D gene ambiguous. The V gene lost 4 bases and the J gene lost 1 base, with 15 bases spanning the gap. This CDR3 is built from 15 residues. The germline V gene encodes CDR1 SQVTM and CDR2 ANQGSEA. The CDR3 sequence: CSVVFQALRTDTQYF. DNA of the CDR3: TGCAGCGTTGTATTTCAGGCCCTACGCACAGATACGCAGTATTTT.

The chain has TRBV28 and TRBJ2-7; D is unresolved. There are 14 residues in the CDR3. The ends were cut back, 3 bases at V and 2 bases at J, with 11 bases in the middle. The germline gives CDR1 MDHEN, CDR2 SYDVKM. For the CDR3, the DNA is TGTGCCAGCAGTTTGAACAGACATCCCTACGAGCAGTACTTC. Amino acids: CASSLNRHPYEQYF.

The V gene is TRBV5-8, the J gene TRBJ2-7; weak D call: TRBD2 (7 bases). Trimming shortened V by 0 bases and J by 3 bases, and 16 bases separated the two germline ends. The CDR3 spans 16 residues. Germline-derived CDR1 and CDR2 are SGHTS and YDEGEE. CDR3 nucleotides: TGTGCCAGCAGCTTGGTAGGGGGGGGAGTGGACTACGAGCAGTACTTC. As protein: CASSLVGGGVDYEQYF.